The T cell receptor beta chain described here comes from a study of blood T cell repertoires in COVID-19. About the study: Acute and convalescent COVID-19 samples came from the United States, Italy and Spain. T cells, B-cell-depleted T cells, or PBMCs supplied cDNA or gDNA.

In the original processing: Quantification of nucleated cells was approximated via reference gene primer amplification. Assay: immunoSEQ multiplex PCR; the TCRdb copy retains only in-frame clones and omits some. V, J and clone size derive from that table, while D and trimming were established from the DNA sequence. The data hold approximately 90,000 clones, with less than 85% observed a single time. Input material: peripheral blood. This receptor was identified in a man aged 80 or over with acute or convalescent COVID-19.

DNA for the CDR3: TGTGCCAGCAGTCCACGAGGAAGTACTGAAGCTTTCTTT. Protein: CASSPRGSTEAFF. The V and J genes are TRBV6-2 or TRBV6-3 and TRBJ1-1; D is unresolved. CDR1 MNHEY and CDR2 SVGEGT come from the germline V gene. V lost 5 bases, J lost 5 bases, and 12 bases lay in between. The CDR3 runs to 13 residues.